What follows describes a single TCR beta chain. The antigen remains undetermined. TCRdb's copy holds only in-frame clones and misses some; the assay was immunoSEQ multiplex PCR. The repertoire consists of about 30,000 clones, with approximately 90% occurring once and the leading ten covering roughly 24%. Germline V gene sequence: CDR1 MGHRA, CDR2 YSYEKL. Trimming pared 6 bases from V and 0 bases from J, leaving 15 bases between. The CDR3 length is 16 residues. This entry comes from a study of OX40 agonist ivuxolimab in advanced cancers. Looking at the study overall: Hepatocellular carcinoma, melanoma, renal cell or head and neck cancer occurred in dose-escalation patients. Study results and limitations: Among patients with partial responses at 0.1-3.0 mg/kg, clonal expansion was among the lowest.

Sequences were derived from CD4+ or CD8+ T cells sorted from blood, sampled in a trial of the OX40 agonist ivuxolimab. The chain has TRBV4-1 and TRBJ2-1, with D possibly being TRBD2 (5 bases). The source of this sequence is an adult with an advanced solid tumor such as melanoma, head and neck, liver or kidney cancer. The CDR3 loop reads CASRAEARSSYNEQFF. For the CDR3, the DNA is TGCGCCAGCAGGGCGGAGGCCCGAAGCTCCTACAATGAGCAGTTCTTC.